Listed below are T cell receptor beta chains from one sample, sequenced in a study of blood T cell repertoires in COVID-19. Method: immunoSEQ multiplex PCR; TCRdb's copy keeps in-frame clones and lacks some. The table lists 170,000 or so clones, around 83% of them singletons, with 6% to 8% in the top ten. Material for sequencing was peripheral blood. Every receptor here comes from a woman in her 70s with COVID-19, enrolled during active disease. Each CDR3 is given with its conserved first and last residue. D genes are given only for firm matches. Not every row has a clone size; where given, it reads once, few, many or a size class.

>TRBV18|.|.|TRBJ1-2
CASSLQGYDGYTF
TGTGCCAGCTCACTACAGGGATATGATGGCTACACCTTC
>TRBV18|TRBD1|once|TRBJ1-3
CASSPTGDSGNTIYF
TGTGCCAGCTCACCAACAGGGGACTCTGGAAACACCATATATTTT
>TRBV28|.|.|TRBJ1-2
CASSTPIHGYTF
TGTGCCAGCAGTACCCCTATTCATGGCTACACCTTC
>TRBV7-3|.|few|TRBJ2-7
CASSLTGTREYEQYF
TGTGCCAGCAGCTTAACCGGGACAAGGGAATACGAGCAGTACTTC
>TRBV19|TRBD1|.|TRBJ2-1
CASSIRGDRVANEQFF
TGTGCCAGTAGTATTAGGGGGGACAGGGTGGCGAATGAGCAGTTCTTC
>TRBV19|.|.|TRBJ1-5
CASSRKASGQPQHF
TGTGCCAGTAGTAGAAAGGCGTCGGGTCAGCCCCAGCATTTT
>TRBV7-9|TRBD2|few|TRBJ2-7
CASSLDATSGSYEQYF
TGTGCCAGCAGCTTAGACGCGACTAGCGGGTCCTACGAGCAGTACTTC
>TRBV30|TRBD2|.|TRBJ2-1
CALPKSSAGEGEQFF
TGTGCCTTACCGAAAAGCTCAGCGGGAGAAGGTGAGCAGTTCTTC
>TRBV9|TRBD2|.|TRBJ2-2
CASSSSGANTGELFF
TGTGCCAGCAGTTCTAGCGGGGCGAACACCGGGGAGCTGTTTTTT
>TRBV3-1/TRBV3-2|.|.|TRBJ1-5
CASRIRVGSNQPQHF
TGTGCCAGCAGGATCAGGGTGGGGAGCAATCAGCCCCAGCATTTT
>TRBV29-1|.|.|TRBJ1-2
CSVDGPADSYYGYTF
TGCAGCGTTGACGGCCCGGCGGACAGTTACTATGGCTACACCTTC
>TRBV28|.|few|TRBJ1-1
CASSLFFGTRTTEAFF
TGTGCCAGCAGTTTATTCTTCGGGACTCGAACCACTGAAGCTTTCTTT
>TRBV27|TRBD1|.|TRBJ2-4
CASSLATGWGAKNIQYF
TGTGCCAGCAGTCTCGCGACAGGGTGGGGGGCCAAAAACATTCAGTACTTC
>TRBV6-5|.|.|TRBJ2-7
CASIKREYEQYF
TGTGCCAGCATCAAAAGGGAGTACGAGCAGTACTTC
>TRBV7-2|.|.|TRBJ1-2
CASSSTGTYGYTF
TGTGCCAGCAGCTCCACAGGGACCTATGGCTACACCTTC
>TRBV19|TRBD1|once|TRBJ1-5
CASSSGQGLQPPQHF
TGTGCCAGTAGCTCCGGACAGGGACTACAACCGCCCCAGCATTTT
>TRBV9|.|few|TRBJ2-2
CASGSNTGELFF
TGTGCCTCGGGGTCTAACACCGGGGAGCTGTTTTTT
>TRBV5-4|TRBD1|.|TRBJ1-3
CASSLNPGGSGNTIYF
TGTGCCAGCAGCTTGAATCCAGGGGGCTCTGGAAACACCATATATTTT
>TRBV5-1|TRBD2|.|TRBJ2-1
CASSSNGGTTIRNEQFF
TGCGCCAGCAGCTCCAATGGGGGGACTACTATTAGGAATGAGCAGTTCTTC
>TRBV25-1|TRBD1|.|TRBJ1-2
CASSDRIRQGIVGYTF
TGTGCCAGCAGTGATCGAATCCGACAGGGGATCGTCGGCTACACCTTC
>TRBV7-2|TRBD1|.|TRBJ1-2
CASSFVGTGVGGYYGYTF
TGTGCCAGCAGCTTCGTCGGGACAGGGGTGGGTGGATACTATGGCTACACCTTC
>TRBV30|.|.|TRBJ2-1
CAWSLLAPIYNEQFF
TGTGCCTGGAGCCTTCTAGCGCCTATTTACAATGAGCAGTTCTTC
>TRBV28|.|.|TRBJ2-7
CASSGPTSRSNEQYF
TGTGCCAGCAGTGGCCCTACTAGTCGGTCTAACGAGCAGTACTTC
>TRBV7-6|.|.|TRBJ1-5
CASSLDAGGYQPQHF
TGTGCCAGCAGCTTAGACGCGGGAGGTTATCAGCCCCAGCATTTT